This TCR beta chain is drawn from a study of T cells in Graves' hyperthyroidism and ophthalmopathy. General study results and limits: Progression to ophthalmopathy was predicted a median of roughly 6.8 months early.

Researchers took RNA transcripts and amplified the TCR beta CDR3 regions from them. The study used the HTBI primer set for a first-round RT-PCR of the TCR CDR3. In TCRdb, the multiplex PCR reads were re-called with MiXCR into one record per CDR3 protein. The sample holds more than 500,000 distinct CDR3 sequences, approximately 14% seen once. This clonotype was counted only a few times. The target antigen is unknown. V dropped 7 bases and J dropped 5; count of bases not matched to a gene: 19. The CDR3 covers 16 residues. Germline CDR1 SQVTM, CDR2 ANQGSEA. Fresh peripheral blood, about 9.6 ml, yielded the PBMCs.

The sequencing sample was made of blood. The TCR sequence derives from a woman aged 40 to 50 with Graves' ophthalmopathy. V gene TRBV29-1 combines with J gene TRBJ2-5, with TRBD2 identical over 7 bases. CDR3: CSAPSRRAGEGETQYF. The CDR3 DNA reads TGCAGCGCGCCATCCCGGAGGGCCGGGGAGGGGGAGACCCAGTACTTC. The full variable domain, with the rest looked up from reference TRBV29-1 and TRBJ2-5, is SAVISQKPSRDICQRGTSLTIQCQVDSQVTMMFWYRQQPGQSLTLIATANQGSEATYESGFVIDKFPISRPNLTFSTLTVSNMSPEDSSIYLCSAPSRRAGEGETQYFGPGTRLLVL.